Listed here is a single TCR beta chain. Its cognate antigen is unknown. Sequenced by immunoSEQ multiplex PCR; TCRdb stores in-frame clones only, minus some. In the table there are around 25,000 clones, more than 70% of which are singletons. This record belongs to a study of lymphopenia after photon versus proton radiotherapy. Broader study findings: Under photons, naive T cells and diversity fell while effector/memory populations rose. A bigger post-nadir fall in TCR diversity correlated inversely with survival time in deceased patients. After the lymphocyte nadir, photon-treated repertoires showed oligoclonal expansion, especially of CD8+ Temra cells.

The germline CDR1 and CDR2 sequences are SGHTA and FQGNSA. The CDR3 is 15 residues long. Trimming shortened V by 5 bases and J by 5 bases, and 18 bases separated the two germline ends. The V gene is TRBV7-2, the J gene TRBJ1-1; TRBD1 is a possible D gene (5 bases). This TCR came from a man aged 25 to 40 with gastric cancer. The sample was peripheral blood, taken from a patient treated with photon-based radiotherapy. The CDR3 region has the DNA TGTGCCAGCAGCATCATGGAAGGCGGGGGAACTGAAGCTTTCTTT. It specifies CASSIMEGGGTEAFF.